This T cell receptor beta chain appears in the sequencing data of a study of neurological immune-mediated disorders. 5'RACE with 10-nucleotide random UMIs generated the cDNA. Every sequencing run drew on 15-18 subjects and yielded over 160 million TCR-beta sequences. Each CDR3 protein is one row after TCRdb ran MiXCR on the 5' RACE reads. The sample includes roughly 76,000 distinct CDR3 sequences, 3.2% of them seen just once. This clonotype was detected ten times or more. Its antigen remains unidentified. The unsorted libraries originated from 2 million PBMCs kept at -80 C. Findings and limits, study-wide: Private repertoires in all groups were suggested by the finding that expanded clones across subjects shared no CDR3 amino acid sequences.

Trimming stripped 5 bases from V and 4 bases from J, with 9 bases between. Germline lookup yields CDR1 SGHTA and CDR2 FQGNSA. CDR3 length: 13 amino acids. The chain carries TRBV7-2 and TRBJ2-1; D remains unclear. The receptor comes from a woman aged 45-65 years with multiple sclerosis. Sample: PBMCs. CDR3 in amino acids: CASSTGPYNEQFF. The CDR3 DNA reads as TGTGCCAGCAGCACCGGACCTTACAATGAGCAGTTCTTC.